The entry below describes one T cell receptor beta chain. This entry comes from a study of memory CD4+ T cells and cytomegalovirus serostatus. The sort gate was single viable CD3+CD4+CD8-CD45RO+ cells for memory CD4+ T cells. Donors' CMV status reflects serum IgG against pp150, pp28, p38, p52. Total CD4+ T cells were enriched by CD4 positive selection. Per the study methods: After removing out-of-frame reads, 2 million to 2.5 million distinct TCRbeta sequences remained. Profiled with immunoSEQ multiplex PCR; TCRdb holds only in-frame clones, not every one. V, J and clone size reflect that table, while D and trimming were determined from the DNA. Of 50,000 or so clones in the sample, more than 60% are singletons; the top ten hold 0.75% to 0.9%. The CDR3 is 16 amino acids. The germline V and J ends were trimmed by 0 bases and 5 bases, with 16 bases remaining between them. Germline V gives CDR1 MGHRA, CDR2 YSYEKL.

The chain recombines TRBV4-1 with TRBJ1-1; TRBD1 is a possible D gene (5 bases). The sample was memory CD4+ T cells from blood. This TCR was sampled from an adult in good health and CMV-seronegative. The CDR3 reads CASSQEGRGRGTEAFF. Here the CDR3 DNA reads TGCGCCAGCAGCCAAGAGGGGAGGGGCCGAGGGACTGAAGCTTTCTTT.